The rows below give T cell receptor beta chains drawn from one sample of a study of regulatory T cells in long-lasting Graves disease. TCRdb re-called the multiplex PCR reads with MiXCR, one entry per CDR3 protein. The top ten clones hold almost 9% of a sample with more than 450,000 distinct CDR3 sequences, about 12% of them seen once. This sample also belongs to another study, concerning T cells in Graves' hyperthyroidism and ophthalmopathy.

The material sequenced was peripheral blood mononuclear cells (PBMCs), taken at new diagnosis, from a patient treated with antithyroid drugs. These receptors all come from a woman in her 30s with Graves disease. CDR3s include the opening cysteine and the closing phenylalanine or tryptophan. The D gene is left open where the match is weak. Expanded clones are given a class, and other clones once, few, many or no size at all.

j_gene: TRBJ1-6; abundance: few; v_gene: TRBV6-2/TRBV6-3; d_gene: -; CDR3aa: CASRTGGGSSPLHF; CDR3nt: TGTGCCAGCAGGACAGGCGGAGGAAGTTCACCCCTCCACTTT
j_gene: TRBJ1-5; abundance: -; v_gene: TRBV7-9; d_gene: -; CDR3aa: CASSLGGGGNLPQHF; CDR3nt: TGTGCCAGCAGCTTAGGGGGCGGGGGAAATTTACCCCAGCATTTT
j_gene: TRBJ1-3; abundance: few; v_gene: TRBV19; d_gene: -; CDR3aa: CASGTSHSGNTIYF; CDR3nt: TGTGCCAGTGGGACAAGCCACTCTGGAAACACCATATATTTT
j_gene: TRBJ2-1; abundance: -; v_gene: TRBV19; d_gene: TRBD2; CDR3aa: CASSIALTSGEQFF; CDR3nt: TGTGCCAGTAGTATAGCTCTGACTAGCGGGGAGCAGTTCTTC
j_gene: TRBJ2-2; abundance: many; v_gene: TRBV11-2; d_gene: -; CDR3aa: CASSSLQGRGELFF; CDR3nt: TGTGCCAGCAGCTCTCTACAGGGGAGGGGGGAGCTGTTTTTT
j_gene: TRBJ2-5; abundance: many; v_gene: TRBV24-1; d_gene: -; CDR3aa: CATSGGIYETQYF; CDR3nt: TGTGCCACCAGTGGGGGCATCTACGAGACCCAGTACTTC
j_gene: TRBJ1-1; abundance: many; v_gene: TRBV20-1; d_gene: TRBD1; CDR3aa: CSAHRGLNTEAFF; CDR3nt: TGCAGTGCTCACAGGGGCTTGAACACTGAAGCTTTCTTT
j_gene: TRBJ2-7; abundance: few; v_gene: TRBV6-1; d_gene: -; CDR3aa: CAIRRGYEQYF; CDR3nt: TGTGCCATTAGACGGGGGTACGAGCAGTACTTC
j_gene: TRBJ2-5; abundance: -; v_gene: TRBV18; d_gene: -; CDR3aa: CASSPGIGTRETQYF; CDR3nt: TGTGCCAGCTCACCAGGGATAGGGACGAGGGAGACCCAGTACTTC
j_gene: TRBJ1-6; abundance: few; v_gene: TRBV6-5; d_gene: -; CDR3aa: CASSYSNRVNSPLHF; CDR3nt: TGTGCCAGCAGTTACTCGAACAGGGTAAATTCACCCCTCCACTTT
j_gene: TRBJ2-7; abundance: many; v_gene: TRBV25-1; d_gene: TRBD2; CDR3aa: CASSEWGGSGYEQYF; CDR3nt: TGTGCCAGCAGTGAATGGGGCGGGAGTGGGTACGAGCAGTACTTC
j_gene: TRBJ1-3; abundance: many; v_gene: TRBV28; d_gene: -; CDR3aa: CASSPRGGNPGNTIYF; CDR3nt: TGTGCCAGCAGTCCCCGAGGAGGGAACCCTGGAAACACCATATATTTT
j_gene: TRBJ2-7; abundance: few; v_gene: TRBV18; d_gene: TRBD2; CDR3aa: CASSPIHTSGRKDEQYF; CDR3nt: TGTGCCAGCTCCCCGATACATACTAGCGGGAGAAAAGACGAGCAGTACTTC
j_gene: TRBJ2-2; abundance: many; v_gene: TRBV18; d_gene: TRBD1; CDR3aa: CASSRTGTGIERALFF; CDR3nt: TGTGCCAGCTCACGTACCGGGACAGGGATTGAGCGGGCGCTGTTTTTT
j_gene: TRBJ2-7; abundance: many; v_gene: TRBV18; d_gene: -; CDR3aa: CASSPSDYEQYF; CDR3nt: TGTGCCAGCTCACCAAGTGACTACGAGCAGTACTTC
j_gene: TRBJ2-7; abundance: few; v_gene: TRBV14; d_gene: TRBD1; CDR3aa: CASSQDWDRGIHEQYF; CDR3nt: TGTGCCAGCAGCCAAGATTGGGACAGGGGGATCCACGAGCAGTACTTC
j_gene: TRBJ2-3; abundance: many; v_gene: TRBV30; d_gene: -; CDR3aa: CAWSTTRLRDTQYF; CDR3nt: TGTGCCTGGAGTACGACACGACTTAGAGATACGCAGTATTTT
j_gene: TRBJ1-2; abundance: -; v_gene: TRBV4-3; d_gene: -; CDR3aa: CASSHVPGTRNYGYTF; CDR3nt: TGCGCCAGCAGCCATGTTCCTGGGACAAGAAACTATGGCTACACCTTC
j_gene: TRBJ2-7; abundance: once; v_gene: TRBV7-9; d_gene: TRBD2; CDR3aa: CASSFSGNGEQYF; CDR3nt: TGTGCCAGCAGCTTTAGCGGGAACGGCGAGCAGTACTTC
j_gene: TRBJ2-7; abundance: -; v_gene: TRBV20-1; d_gene: -; CDR3aa: CSAWKARDYEQYF; CDR3nt: TGCAGTGCCTGGAAAGCGAGGGACTACGAGCAGTACTTC
j_gene: TRBJ2-5; abundance: few; v_gene: TRBV9; d_gene: -; CDR3aa: CASSVGVTGQETQYF; CDR3nt: TGTGCCAGCAGCGTAGGTGTGACAGGACAAGAGACCCAGTACTTC
j_gene: TRBJ2-5; abundance: few; v_gene: TRBV20-1; d_gene: TRBD2; CDR3aa: CSAPTSGPRRAQYF; CDR3nt: TGCAGTGCGCCCACTAGCGGACCTCGAAGGGCCCAGTACTTC
j_gene: TRBJ2-7; abundance: -; v_gene: TRBV7-2; d_gene: -; CDR3aa: CASSPPGKRAYSYERYF; CDR3nt: TGTGCCAGCAGCCCGCCAGGTAAGCGGGCCTACTCCTACGAGCGGTACTTC
j_gene: TRBJ2-2; abundance: many; v_gene: TRBV7-9; d_gene: TRBD1; CDR3aa: CASRRTTGQAGTGELFF; CDR3nt: TGTGCCAGCAGACGTACGACGGGACAGGCCGGCACCGGGGAGCTGTTTTTT
j_gene: TRBJ2-7; abundance: few; v_gene: TRBV19; d_gene: TRBD1; CDR3aa: CASSTGTGSNEQYF; CDR3nt: TGTGCCAGTAGCACCGGGACAGGGAGCAACGAGCAGTACTTC
j_gene: TRBJ2-7; abundance: few; v_gene: TRBV15; d_gene: -; CDR3aa: CATSRDGQQYEQYF; CDR3nt: TGTGCCACCAGCAGAGATGGACAGCAATACGAGCAGTACTTC
j_gene: TRBJ2-2; abundance: many; v_gene: TRBV28; d_gene: TRBD2; CDR3aa: CASSLAASGIMITGELFF; CDR3nt: TGTGCCAGCAGTTTAGCGGCTAGCGGGATAATGATCACCGGGGAGCTGTTTTTT
j_gene: TRBJ1-6; abundance: many; v_gene: TRBV28; d_gene: TRBD1; CDR3aa: CASRDRTGGTPLHF; CDR3nt: TGTGCCAGCAGGGACAGGACCGGAGGGACACCCCTCCACTTT
j_gene: TRBJ2-3; abundance: -; v_gene: TRBV14; d_gene: -; CDR3aa: CASSQVGLEDTQYF; CDR3nt: TGTGCCAGCAGCCAAGTGGGGCTAGAAGATACGCAGTATTTT
j_gene: TRBJ2-1; abundance: many; v_gene: TRBV12-3/TRBV12-4; d_gene: -; CDR3aa: CASSSQFREQFF; CDR3nt: TGTGCCAGCAGTTCCCAATTCCGGGAGCAGTTCTTC
j_gene: TRBJ1-3; abundance: few; v_gene: TRBV18; d_gene: -; CDR3aa: CASSPLGRNSGNTIYF; CDR3nt: TGTGCCAGCTCACCCCTCGGGCGGAACTCTGGAAACACCATATATTTT
j_gene: TRBJ1-5; abundance: -; v_gene: TRBV18; d_gene: -; CDR3aa: CASSPGPGPNQPQHF; CDR3nt: TGTGCCAGCTCACCTGGTCCAGGGCCCAATCAGCCCCAGCATTTT
j_gene: TRBJ1-6; abundance: many; v_gene: TRBV2; d_gene: -; CDR3aa: CASTRRDTLNNSPLHF; CDR3nt: TGTGCCAGCACCCGCCGGGACACGCTCAATAATTCACCCCTCCACTTT
j_gene: TRBJ2-2; abundance: -; v_gene: TRBV24-1; d_gene: TRBD1; CDR3aa: CATSGGQGISGELFF; CDR3nt: TGTGCCACCAGTGGAGGACAGGGGATATCCGGGGAGCTGTTTTTT
j_gene: TRBJ2-5; abundance: -; v_gene: TRBV6-2/TRBV6-3; d_gene: TRBD1; CDR3aa: CASSQSGTGGQETQYF; CDR3nt: TGTGCCAGCAGTCAATCTGGGACAGGGGGACAAGAGACCCAGTACTTC
j_gene: TRBJ2-1; abundance: many; v_gene: TRBV20-1; d_gene: TRBD2; CDR3aa: CSASSSGPYNEQFF; CDR3nt: TGCAGTGCTAGTTCTAGCGGGCCCTACAATGAGCAGTTCTTC
j_gene: TRBJ1-1; abundance: many; v_gene: TRBV13; d_gene: -; CDR3aa: CASSFGDRNTEAFF; CDR3nt: TGTGCCAGCAGCTTCGGCGACAGGAACACTGAAGCTTTCTTT
j_gene: TRBJ2-2; abundance: many; v_gene: TRBV11-3; d_gene: -; CDR3aa: CASSPGAVNTGELFF; CDR3nt: TGTGCCAGCTCCCCTGGAGCGGTGAACACCGGGGAGCTGTTTTTT
j_gene: TRBJ2-7; abundance: many; v_gene: TRBV7-2; d_gene: -; CDR3aa: CASSFDRMDEQYF; CDR3nt: TGTGCCAGCAGCTTTGACAGGATGGACGAGCAGTACTTC
j_gene: TRBJ2-1; abundance: -; v_gene: TRBV18; d_gene: TRBD2; CDR3aa: CASPPPGLEVGFF; CDR3nt: TGTGCCAGCCCACCCCCGGGACTAGAGGTGGGGTTCTTC
j_gene: TRBJ2-1; abundance: few; v_gene: TRBV29-1; d_gene: TRBD2; CDR3aa: CSVVLLAGVLNEQFF; CDR3nt: TGCAGCGTTGTACTTTTAGCGGGAGTTCTCAATGAGCAGTTCTTC
j_gene: TRBJ1-1; abundance: many; v_gene: TRBV18; d_gene: TRBD1; CDR3aa: CASSPTTGAEAFF; CDR3nt: TGTGCCAGCTCACCGACGACAGGGGCTGAAGCTTTCTTT
j_gene: TRBJ1-2; abundance: -; v_gene: TRBV5-8; d_gene: -; CDR3aa: CASSLLGRAGGYTF; CDR3nt: TGTGCCAGCAGCTTGTTAGGTCGGGCCGGCGGCTACACCTTC
j_gene: TRBJ1-1; abundance: -; v_gene: TRBV19; d_gene: -; CDR3aa: CASSIDKGLNTEAFF; CDR3nt: TGTGCCAGTAGTATAGATAAGGGTTTGAACACTGAAGCTTTCTTT
j_gene: TRBJ2-7; abundance: -; v_gene: TRBV6-2/TRBV6-3; d_gene: -; CDR3aa: CASGPPGTRTYEQYF; CDR3nt: TGTGCCAGCGGACCGCCAGGGACGAGGACCTACGAGCAGTACTTC
j_gene: TRBJ1-2; abundance: many; v_gene: TRBV30; d_gene: -; CDR3aa: CAWNVNELGYTF; CDR3nt: TGTGCCTGGAACGTAAACGAACTTGGCTACACCTTC
j_gene: TRBJ1-1; abundance: -; v_gene: TRBV28; d_gene: -; CDR3aa: CASSLSGLRRTEAFF; CDR3nt: TGTGCCAGCAGTTTATCAGGCCTTCGCAGAACTGAAGCTTTCTTT
j_gene: TRBJ2-2; abundance: many; v_gene: TRBV6-5; d_gene: -; CDR3aa: CASSYSIWQGYEQIAGGGELFF; CDR3nt: TGTGCCAGCAGTTACTCGATCTGGCAGGGATACGAACAAATTGCGGGTGGCGGGGAGCTGTTTTTT
j_gene: TRBJ2-1; abundance: many; v_gene: TRBV28; d_gene: -; CDR3aa: CASIRRGGYNEQFF; CDR3nt: TGTGCCAGCATTCGTAGGGGAGGCTACAATGAGCAGTTCTTC
j_gene: TRBJ2-7; abundance: many; v_gene: TRBV28; d_gene: -; CDR3aa: CASSWGISSYEQYF; CDR3nt: TGTGCCAGCAGCTGGGGGATCTCCTCCTACGAGCAGTACTTC
j_gene: TRBJ2-3; abundance: many; v_gene: TRBV12-5; d_gene: -; CDR3aa: CASGGRDGSTDTQYF; CDR3nt: TGTGCTAGTGGCGGTCGGGATGGGAGCACAGATACGCAGTATTTT
j_gene: TRBJ1-3; abundance: -; v_gene: TRBV5-5; d_gene: -; CDR3aa: CASSSVPWGSGNTIYF; CDR3nt: TGTGCCAGCAGCTCTGTACCTTGGGGCTCTGGAAACACCATATATTTT
j_gene: TRBJ2-3; abundance: many; v_gene: TRBV27; d_gene: -; CDR3aa: CASGGRRTDTQYF; CDR3nt: TGTGCCAGCGGAGGACGTCGCACAGATACGCAGTATTTT